This is a list of T cell receptor beta chains from one sample in a study of T cell responses to AZD1222 COVID-19 vaccine. Data came from immunoSEQ multiplex PCR; TCRdb stores just in-frame clones and leaves some out. The sample yields 120,000 or so clones, approximately 83% seen once. Sequencing used peripheral blood, obtained on day 0 of AZD1222 vaccination. These receptors were collected from an adult in good health. Both conserved end residues are part of each CDR3. The order of the fields is clone size, V gene, J gene, D gene, CDR3 DNA, CDR3 protein. D genes are given only for firm matches. Part of the rows lack a size; the others show once, few, many or a class for expanded clones.

clone size: -; V gene: TRBV7-9; J gene: TRBJ2-7; D gene: -; CDR3 DNA: TGTGCCAGCAGCTTAAAGCACAGCCACGAGCAGTACTTC; CDR3 protein: CASSLKHSHEQYF
clone size: -; V gene: TRBV19; J gene: TRBJ2-1; D gene: TRBD2; CDR3 DNA: TGTGCCAGCCAAACTGGCGGGGGGGGCTACAATGAGCAGTTCTTC; CDR3 protein: CASQTGGGGYNEQFF
clone size: -; V gene: TRBV3-1/TRBV3-2; J gene: TRBJ1-4; D gene: -; CDR3 DNA: TGTGCCAGCACCTCCAGAGGGACCGCGAATGAAAAACTGTTTTTT; CDR3 protein: CASTSRGTANEKLFF
clone size: -; V gene: TRBV7-2; J gene: TRBJ1-2; D gene: TRBD1; CDR3 DNA: TGTGCCAGCAGCCTGGGACAGGGCTTCTTCTATGGCTACACCTTC; CDR3 protein: CASSLGQGFFYGYTF
clone size: -; V gene: TRBV7-3; J gene: TRBJ2-3; D gene: -; CDR3 DNA: TGTGCCAGCAGCTTGGGGACAACTAGCACAGATACGCAGTATTTT; CDR3 protein: CASSLGTTSTDTQYF
clone size: -; V gene: TRBV5-5; J gene: TRBJ1-5; D gene: -; CDR3 DNA: TGTGCCAGCAGCGCACCAAATCAGCCCCAGCATTTT; CDR3 protein: CASSAPNQPQHF
clone size: few; V gene: TRBV30; J gene: TRBJ1-2; D gene: -; CDR3 DNA: TGTGCCTGGAGTGTACGGCAGACCTTCTATGGCTACACCTTC; CDR3 protein: CAWSVRQTFYGYTF
clone size: -; V gene: TRBV4-3; J gene: TRBJ1-1; D gene: -; CDR3 DNA: TGCGCCAGCAGTATCTCCAGGAACACTGAAGCTTTCTTT; CDR3 protein: CASSISRNTEAFF
clone size: -; V gene: TRBV2; J gene: TRBJ1-5; D gene: -; CDR3 DNA: TGTGCCAGCGAGGAACAGAAGAGCAATCAGCCCCAGCATTTT; CDR3 protein: CASEEQKSNQPQHF
clone size: -; V gene: TRBV7-3; J gene: TRBJ1-2; D gene: TRBD1; CDR3 DNA: TGTGCCAGCAGCTTAGCTGGGACAGCAGATGGCTACACCTTC; CDR3 protein: CASSLAGTADGYTF
clone size: -; V gene: TRBV13; J gene: TRBJ2-2; D gene: -; CDR3 DNA: TGTGCCAGCAGCATCGGAGGGCCCGGGAGTTATTCCGGGGAGCTGTTTTTT; CDR3 protein: CASSIGGPGSYSGELFF
clone size: -; V gene: TRBV5-1; J gene: TRBJ2-5; D gene: -; CDR3 DNA: TGCGCCAGCAGCCTAACTGACTCCCAAGAGACCCAGTACTTC; CDR3 protein: CASSLTDSQETQYF
clone size: -; V gene: TRBV12-3/TRBV12-4; J gene: TRBJ2-7; D gene: -; CDR3 DNA: TGTGCCAGCACCCCGGCAGGTCGGTACGAGCAGTACTTC; CDR3 protein: CASTPAGRYEQYF
clone size: -; V gene: TRBV29-1; J gene: TRBJ1-2; D gene: -; CDR3 DNA: TGCAGCGTTGACCTCTCCAGCGGGGGAGGCTACACCTTC; CDR3 protein: CSVDLSSGGGYTF
clone size: -; V gene: TRBV2; J gene: TRBJ1-1; D gene: -; CDR3 DNA: TGTGCCAGCAATACGGGGGGTGAAGCTTTCTTT; CDR3 protein: CASNTGGEAFF
clone size: -; V gene: TRBV7-2; J gene: TRBJ1-2; D gene: -; CDR3 DNA: TGTGCCAGCAGCTTTAGTCAGGGTAACTATGGCTACACCTTC; CDR3 protein: CASSFSQGNYGYTF
clone size: once; V gene: TRBV11-3; J gene: TRBJ1-1; D gene: TRBD1; CDR3 DNA: TGTGCCAGCAGCTTAGGGGGGACAGCCATGAACACTGAAGCTTTCTTT; CDR3 protein: CASSLGGTAMNTEAFF